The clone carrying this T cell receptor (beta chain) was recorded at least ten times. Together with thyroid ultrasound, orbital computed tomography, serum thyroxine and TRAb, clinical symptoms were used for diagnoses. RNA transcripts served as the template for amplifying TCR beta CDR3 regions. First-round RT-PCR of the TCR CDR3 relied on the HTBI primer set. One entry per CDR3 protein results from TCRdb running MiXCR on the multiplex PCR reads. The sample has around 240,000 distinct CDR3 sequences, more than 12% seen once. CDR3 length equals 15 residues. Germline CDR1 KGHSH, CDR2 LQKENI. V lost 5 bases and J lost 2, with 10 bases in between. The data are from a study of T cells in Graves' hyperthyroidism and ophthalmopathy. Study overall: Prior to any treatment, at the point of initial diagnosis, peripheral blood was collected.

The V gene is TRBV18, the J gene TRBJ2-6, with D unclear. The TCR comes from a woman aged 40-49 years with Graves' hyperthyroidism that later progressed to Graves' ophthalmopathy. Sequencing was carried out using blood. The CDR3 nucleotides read TGTGCCAGCTCAACAGCAGGAGCTGGGGCCAACGTCCTGACTTTC. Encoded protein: CASSTAGAGANVLTF.